This entry lists 2 T cell receptor beta chains sequenced from one sample in a study of memory CD4+ T cells and cytomegalovirus serostatus. Single viable CD3+CD4+CD8-CD45RO+ cells were sorted as the memory CD4+ T cells. Using immunoSEQ multiplex PCR, the repertoire was profiled, and TCRdb retains in-frame clones only, with some absent. The profile covers tens of thousands of clones, with 79% appearing a single time and 1% to 1.3% taken by the ten largest. Input material: memory CD4+ T cells from blood. The receptors shown here come from an adult in good health and CMV-seronegative.

This clone was seen only a few times. V gene TRBV30 combines with J gene TRBJ1-5, with 10 nucleotides matching TRBD1. Germline values: CDR1 GTSNPN, CDR2 SVGIG (reference sequence). V trimming: 2 bases; J trimming: 5 bases; junction bases outside the gene matches: 6. This CDR3 has 15 amino acids. CDR3 loop: CAWSKPDRGHQPQHF. The CDR3 DNA sequence: TGTGCCTGGAGTAAACCCGACAGGGGGCATCAGCCCCAGCATTTT.

This clone was observed a handful of times. The chain employs TRBV7-3 and TRBJ1-1; tentatively, D is TRBD1 (6 bases). Germline V gene lookup returns CDR1 SGHTA and CDR2 FQGTGA. The CDR3 spans 16 residues. The germline V and J ends were trimmed by 3 bases and 4 bases, with 18 bases remaining between them. DNA of the CDR3: TGTGCCAGCAGCTTTATCGGGGGGCCCCGTGCCACTGAAGCTTTCTTT. Protein product: CASSFIGGPRATEAFF.